This is a list of T cell receptor beta chains from one sample in a study of blood T cell repertoires in COVID-19. Generated by immunoSEQ multiplex PCR, the TCRdb table keeps only in-frame clones and is missing some. The table shows 40,000 to 55,000 clones, with around 82% occurring only once. The sequenced sample was peripheral blood. The receptors stem from a woman aged 70-85 years with acute or convalescent COVID-19. Each CDR3 is given with its conserved first and last residue. The D gene is left open where the match is weak. Not every row has a clone size; where given, it reads once, few, many or a size class.

D	V	J	size	CDR3	DNA
.	TRBV2	TRBJ1-6	.	CASSYPGAGDNSPLHF	TGTGCCAGCTCTTACCCGGGGGCGGGAGATAATTCACCCCTCCACTTT
TRBD2	TRBV7-7	TRBJ2-3	.	CASSSGLATDTQYF	TGTGCTAGCAGCTCGGGACTAGCCACAGATACGCAGTATTTT
TRBD2	TRBV18	TRBJ2-1	.	CASSQTSGEYNEQFF	TGTGCCAGCTCCCAGACTAGCGGGGAATACAATGAGCAGTTCTTC
TRBD2	TRBV11-2	TRBJ2-3	.	CASSFPRTSGRDTQYF	TGTGCCAGCAGCTTCCCTCGGACTAGCGGGAGGGATACGCAGTATTTT
.	TRBV5-4	TRBJ1-2	.	CASSLDRLPSYGYTF	TGTGCCAGCAGCTTGGATCGTCTTCCTTCCTATGGCTACACCTTC
.	TRBV9	TRBJ1-3	.	CASSVKGQSGNTIYF	TGTGCCAGCAGCGTAAAGGGGCAGTCTGGAAACACCATATATTTT
TRBD2	TRBV27	TRBJ2-1	once	CASSFLLTSGGRVEQFF	TGTGCCAGCAGTTTCCTCCTGACTAGCGGGGGGCGAGTCGAGCAGTTCTTC
TRBD1	TRBV7-9	TRBJ2-3	once	CASSLVAGGGTDTQYF	TGTGCCAGCAGCTTAGTTGCAGGGGGCGGCACAGATACGCAGTATTTT
.	TRBV30	TRBJ1-2	.	CAWSVKSTPRIHYGYTF	TGTGCCTGGAGTGTAAAGTCGACACCACGGATACACTATGGCTACACCTTC
.	TRBV24-1	TRBJ1-2	.	CATSDSGILGYGYTF	TGTGCCACCAGTGATTCCGGGATACTAGGCTATGGCTACACCTTC
TRBD1	TRBV18	TRBJ1-3	.	CASSPPAGGMIYF	TGTGCCAGCTCACCACCAGCAGGGGGTATGATATATTTT
.	TRBV3-1/TRBV3-2	TRBJ2-6	.	CASSHRYPIGANVLTF	TGTGCCAGCAGCCACCGTTACCCTATCGGGGCCAACGTCCTGACTTTC
.	TRBV5-6	TRBJ1-1	.	CASSLEVTGGGMNTEAFF	TGTGCCAGCAGCTTAGAAGTCACAGGCGGAGGGATGAACACTGAAGCTTTCTTT
.	TRBV21-1	TRBJ2-1	.	CASSKGLATYNEQFF	TGTGCCAGCAGCAAAGGACTAGCGACCTACAATGAGCAGTTCTTC
TRBD2	TRBV19	TRBJ2-1	.	CASMRAGGGSYNEQFF	TGTGCCAGTATGAGGGCGGGAGGTGGGTCCTACAATGAGCAGTTCTTC
.	TRBV3-1/TRBV3-2	TRBJ2-1	.	CASSPDSRNEQFF	TGTGCCAGCAGCCCGGACAGCCGAAATGAGCAGTTCTTC
TRBD1	TRBV28	TRBJ1-2	.	CASRGTGARGYTF	TGTGCCAGCAGGGGGACAGGGGCGAGAGGCTACACCTTC
.	TRBV11-2	TRBJ2-7	.	CASSLDLIVRGEQYF	TGTGCCAGCAGCTTAGATCTCATCGTCCGAGGCGAGCAGTACTTC
.	TRBV9	TRBJ1-1	.	CASSPSDRGAEAFF	TGTGCCAGCAGCCCCTCGGATCGGGGGGCTGAAGCTTTCTTT
TRBD1	TRBV7-6	TRBJ2-2	few	CASSTGQGNTGELFF	TGTGCCAGCAGCACGGGACAGGGAAACACCGGGGAGCTGTTTTTT
.	TRBV6-2/TRBV6-3	TRBJ1-1	.	CASSYVLGTPEWGNTEAFF	TGTGCCAGCAGTTACGTGTTGGGGACTCCGGAGTGGGGGAACACTGAAGCTTTCTTT
.	TRBV7-3	TRBJ2-3	once	CASSRSGSSTDTQYF	TGTGCCAGCAGCCGTAGCGGTTCTAGCACAGATACGCAGTATTTT
.	TRBV27	TRBJ1-2	medium-sized	CASSLVTSGVSGYTF	TGTGCCAGCAGTTTAGTCACCTCGGGTGTTTCTGGCTACACCTTC
TRBD2	TRBV5-1	TRBJ2-1	once	CASSSGNSYNEQFF	TGCGCCAGCAGTAGCGGGAACTCCTACAATGAGCAGTTCTTC
.	TRBV19	TRBJ2-1	.	CASRADRSSYNEQFF	TGTGCCAGTAGAGCCGACCGGAGCTCCTACAATGAGCAGTTCTTC
.	TRBV28	TRBJ1-1	.	CASSPPGYTEAFF	TGTGCCAGCAGCCCTCCGGGGTACACTGAAGCTTTCTTT
TRBD2	TRBV3-1/TRBV3-2	TRBJ2-3	.	CASSLLAGGSTDTQYF	TGTGCCAGCAGCCTACTAGCGGGAGGGAGCACAGATACGCAGTATTTT
.	TRBV11-2	TRBJ2-1	.	CASSSPARARFF	TGTGCCAGCAGCTCACCGGCCAGGGCTCGGTTCTTC
.	TRBV15	TRBJ2-3	.	CATSMTPRVDTQYF	TGTGCCACCAGCATGACTCCCCGGGTAGATACGCAGTATTTT
.	TRBV25-1	TRBJ1-1	once	CASSEARTAYLNTEAFF	TGTGCCAGCAGTGAGGCCCGGACAGCTTATTTGAACACTGAAGCTTTCTTT
.	TRBV7-7	TRBJ2-7	once	CASTSEGLSSYEQYF	TGTGCTAGCACCTCCGAGGGCCTCAGCTCCTACGAGCAGTACTTC
.	TRBV11-2	TRBJ2-3	.	CASSLEGRTDTQYF	TGTGCCAGCAGCTTAGAAGGGAGAACAGATACGCAGTATTTT
.	TRBV5-8	TRBJ2-7	once	CASSSSPPAYEQYF	TGTGCCAGCAGCTCATCCCCCCCAGCCTACGAGCAGTACTTC
TRBD2	TRBV5-8	TRBJ2-3	.	CASKREGLDTQYF	TGTGCCAGCAAGCGGGAGGGCCTAGATACGCAGTATTTT